Shown below are 31 T cell receptor beta chains from a single sample sequenced in a study of blood T cell repertoires in COVID-19. Measured with immunoSEQ multiplex PCR; TCRdb has only the in-frame clones, and not every one. Counted here are about 24,000 clones, roughly 79% occurring once; the ten biggest clones make up around 7%. Source material: peripheral blood. The receptors derive from a man aged 45-65 years with COVID-19, enrolled during active disease.

The chain links TRBV5-1 to TRBJ2-1; 7 nucleotides match TRBD1. Germline trimming cut 0 bases from V and 5 bases from J; bases unmatched to any gene: 2. The germline CDR1 and CDR2 sequences are SGHRS and YFSETQ. CDR3 length: 14 amino acids. In DNA form, the CDR3 reads TGCGCCAGCAGCTTGGCACAGGGGCACAATGAGCAGTTCTTC. Amino acids: CASSLAQGHNEQFF.

The chain has TRBV11-3 and TRBJ2-1, with 9 bases matching TRBD1. This CDR3 has 12 residues. The ends lost 7 bases at V and 10 bases at J; junction bases unmatched: 5. Germline assignment: CDR1 SGHNT and CDR2 YENEEA. CDR3 DNA: TGTGCCAGCAAGCTGGACAGGGGCGAGCAGTTCTTC. Residues: CASKLDRGEQFF.

The V gene is TRBV24-1, the J gene TRBJ2-2, with 8 bases matching TRBD1. Germline V gene sequence: CDR1 KGHDR, CDR2 SFDVKD. Germline trimming cut 3 bases from V and 0 bases from J; bases unmatched to any gene: 2. The CDR3 totals 16 residues. In DNA form, the CDR3 reads TGTGCCACCAGTGATCCGGACAGGGCGAACACCGGGGAGCTGTTTTTT. This translates into CATSDPDRANTGELFF.

The gene calls are TRBV6-5 and TRBJ1-4; the D gene is possibly TRBD1 (6 bases). Germline assignment: CDR1 MNHEY and CDR2 SVGAGI. CDR3 length equals 15 residues. The ends were cut back, 6 bases at V and 3 bases at J, with 14 bases in the middle. CDR3 DNA: TGTGCCAGCAGAATGGGCAGGGGACCTAATGAAAAACTGTTTTTT. Protein product: CASRMGRGPNEKLFF.

The rearrangement uses TRBV3-1 (or the pseudogene TRBV3-2) and TRBJ1-2; possibly TRBD1 for D (5 bases). Germline CDR1 reads LGHDT; CDR2 reads YNNKEL (reference sequence). This CDR3 contains 14 residues. Trimming took 4 bases from V and 6 from J, leaving 15 bases between them. The CDR3 region is CASSPHGGTNGYTF. As DNA, the CDR3 is TGTGCCAGCAGCCCCCACGGGGGGACCAATGGCTACACCTTC.

The V and J genes are TRBV6-6 and TRBJ2-2, with TRBD1 as a possible D gene (6 bases). CDR3 length equals 14 residues. From germline, CDR1 is MNHNY and CDR2 SVGAGI (reference sequence). V lost 5 bases and J lost 2, with 9 bases in between. The CDR3 DNA follows: TGTGCCAGCAGTCCCGGGACAAACACCGGGGAGCTGTTTTTT. It codes for CASSPGTNTGELFF.

The chain carries TRBV27 and TRBJ2-1; D not certain. Germline CDR1 MNHEY, CDR2 SMNVEV (reference sequence). The V gene lost 0 bases and the J gene lost 0 bases, with 9 bases spanning the gap. The CDR3 runs to 16 residues. This CDR3 is CASSLSSAFSYNEQFF. The CDR3 DNA follows: TGTGCCAGCAGTTTATCGAGCGCCTTCTCCTACAATGAGCAGTTCTTC.

The chain joins TRBV30 to TRBJ2-7; 9 bases map to TRBD1. The germline V gene has CDR1 GTSNPN and CDR2 SVGIG (reference sequence). This CDR3 contains 16 residues. The ends lost 1 base at V and 6 bases at J; junction bases unmatched: 13. CDR3 sequence: CAWSGSPGTGRGEQYF. The CDR3 nucleotides read TGTGCCTGGAGTGGTTCTCCCGGGACAGGGAGGGGCGAGCAGTACTTC.

This chain joins TRBV4-2 and TRBJ2-1; 11 nucleotides agree with TRBD2. Germline CDR1 and CDR2: LGHNA and YNFKEQ. V trimming: 0 bases; J trimming: 7 bases; junction bases outside the gene matches: 5. This CDR3 is built from 16 residues. CDR3 region: CASSQESASGGNEQFF. CDR3 bases: TGTGCCAGCAGCCAAGAGTCGGCTAGCGGGGGGAATGAGCAGTTCTTC.

The chain recombines TRBV3-1 (or the pseudogene TRBV3-2) with TRBJ2-1, with 7 bases identical to TRBD1. Germline V lookup: CDR1 LGHDT, CDR2 YNNKEL (reference sequence). With 8 bases clipped from V and 6 bases from J, the junction kept 7 bases outside the gene matches. The CDR3 sequence is 13 residues long. In nucleotides, the CDR3 is TGTGCCAGCTCTTTTCAGGGGGTCAATGAGCAGTTCTTC. The encoded protein is CASSFQGVNEQFF.

The genes are TRBV5-1 and TRBJ1-1; D ambiguous. This CDR3 has 16 amino acids. Germline V gene data show CDR1 as SGHRS and CDR2 as YFSETQ. Trimming took 0 bases from V and 1 from J, leaving 13 bases between them. This CDR3 reads CASSLEYAGRNTEAFF. In DNA, the CDR3 is TGCGCCAGCAGCTTGGAATACGCGGGCAGGAACACTGAAGCTTTCTTT.

The genes are TRBV7-6 and TRBJ1-5; possible D gene TRBD1, 5 bases. Germline V gene data show CDR1 as SGHVS and CDR2 as FNYEAQ. The CDR3 consists of 14 residues. The V and J ends lost 2 bases and 2 bases respectively, with 7 bases between them. CDR3 nucleotide sequence: TGTGCCAGCAGCTTAACAGGCGGCAATCAGCCCCAGCATTTT. Its protein is CASSLTGGNQPQHF.

The rearrangement links TRBV30 to TRBJ2-3, with D perhaps matching TRBD1 (6 bases). Germline CDR1 is GTSNPN and CDR2 is SVGIG (reference sequence). Trimming took 2 bases from V and 0 from J, leaving 6 bases between them. The CDR3 has 13 amino acids. Here the CDR3 reads CAWSRGSTDTQYF. CDR3 DNA: TGTGCCTGGAGTAGGGGGAGCACAGATACGCAGTATTTT.

The chain has TRBV9 and TRBJ1-6; D gene uncertain. In germline, CDR1 is SGDLS, CDR2 YYNGEE. The CDR3 is made up of 14 amino acids. V lost 3 bases to trimming and J lost 6 bases, with 10 bases between them. Here the CDR3 reads CASSEGGFNSPLHF. CDR3 in DNA: TGTGCCAGCAGCGAGGGAGGGTTTAATTCACCCCTCCACTTT.

This clone was observed a handful of times. The V and J genes are TRBV5-4 and TRBJ2-7; possible D gene TRBD1, 5 bases. The germline V gene has CDR1 SGHNT and CDR2 YYREEE (reference sequence). The CDR3 is 13 amino acids. Trimming shortened V by 3 bases and J by 0 bases, and 7 bases separated the two germline ends. CDR3 bases: TGTGCCAGCAGCTCGGACAACTCCTACGAGCAGTACTTC. It specifies CASSSDNSYEQYF.

The chain combines TRBV3-1 (or the pseudogene TRBV3-2) with TRBJ1-2; TRBD1 agrees at 9 bases. CDR1 LGHDT and CDR2 YNNKEL come from the germline V gene (reference sequence). This CDR3 has 14 amino acids. The ends lost 6 bases at V and 3 bases at J; junction bases unmatched: 5. The CDR3 here is CASRQGANDYGYTF. The CDR3 nucleotides read TGTGCCAGCAGACAGGGGGCGAACGACTATGGCTACACCTTC.

The chain combines TRBV6-5 with TRBJ1-5; no firm D call. The CDR3 runs to 15 residues. Trimming stripped 7 bases from V and 3 bases from J, with 16 bases between. Germline lookup yields CDR1 MNHEY and CDR2 SVGAGI. In DNA, the CDR3 is TGTGCCAGCAAAGAGTCGGAGTTGTACAATCAGCCCCAGCATTTT. Amino acid sequence: CASKESELYNQPQHF.

V usage is TRBV5-1 and J usage is TRBJ2-5; TRBD1 matches at 7 bases. The CDR3 spans 16 residues. The germline gives CDR1 SGHRS, CDR2 YFSETQ. Losses at the gene ends were 0 bases for V and 0 bases for J; bases not matched to a gene: 5. The CDR3 sequence is CASSLDPRGNQETQYF. In DNA form, the CDR3 reads TGCGCCAGCAGCTTGGACCCCAGGGGGAACCAAGAGACCCAGTACTTC. Based on the CDR3 plus reference TRBV5-1 and TRBJ2-5, the full variable domain is KAGVTQTPRYLIKTRGQQVTLSCSPISGHRSVSWYQQTPGQGLQFLFEYFSETQRNKGNFPGRFSGRQFSNSRSEMNVSTLELGDSALYLCASSLDPRGNQETQYFGPGTRLLVL.

V and J are TRBV27 and TRBJ1-2; perhaps TRBD1 as D (5 bases). This CDR3 is built from 14 residues. Germline V gives CDR1 MNHEY, CDR2 SMNVEV (reference sequence). Trimming stripped 5 bases from V and 7 bases from J, with 17 bases between. DNA of the CDR3: TGTGCCAGCAGTGAACAGGTATCAGGCGGTGGCTACACCTTC. Translation: CASSEQVSGGGYTF.

The chain has TRBV12-3 or TRBV12-4 and TRBJ1-2, with 10 bases identical to TRBD1. The CDR3 covers 13 residues. After removal of 3 bases from V and 7 bases from J, the junction contained 2 bases not matched to a gene. The CDR3 sequence is CASSLGTGVGYTF. CDR3 nucleotides: TGTGCCAGCAGTTTGGGGACAGGGGTTGGCTACACCTTC.

The V call is TRBV30, the J call TRBJ1-1; TRBD1 matches 11 bases. J lost 3 bases, V lost 5 bases, and 2 bases had no gene match. In germline, CDR1 is GTSNPN, CDR2 SVGIG (reference sequence). The CDR3 covers 13 residues. The CDR3 DNA sequence: TGTGCCTGGGGACAGGGGGCCTACACTGAAGCTTTCTTT. It yields the protein CAWGQGAYTEAFF.

The genes are TRBV7-9 and TRBJ1-6; 8 bases fit TRBD1. With 3 bases clipped from V and 8 bases from J, the junction kept 0 bases outside the gene matches. The CDR3 runs 13 residues. CDR1 is SEHNR, CDR2 FQNEAQ, per germline (reference sequence). The CDR3 DNA reads as TGTGCCAGCAGCTTGACAGGGGATTCACCCCTCCACTTT. Its translation is CASSLTGDSPLHF.

This clone has just a few counts. The chain combines TRBV7-9 with TRBJ2-7, with 8 bases matching TRBD1. This CDR3 contains 15 residues. The germline gives CDR1 SEHNR, CDR2 FQNEAQ (reference sequence). V was clipped by 5 bases and J by 0 bases; unmatched bases: 6. CDR3 sequence reads: CASSQWDRPSYEQYF. Here the CDR3 DNA reads TGTGCCAGCAGCCAATGGGACAGGCCCTCCTACGAGCAGTACTTC.

This sequence joins TRBV6-1 and TRBJ2-7, with D perhaps TRBD1 (6 bases). V gave up 1 base and J gave up 6 bases, with 7 bases separating them. Germline V gene data show CDR1 as MNHNS and CDR2 as SASEGT. The CDR3 is 12 residues long. The CDR3, as DNA: TGTGCCAGCAGTGAAGGACAGGTCGAGCAGTACTTC. Protein product: CASSEGQVEQYF.

The chain couples TRBV20-1 to TRBJ2-5; D is possibly TRBD2 (5 bases). V was shortened by 3 bases and J by 4 bases, with 15 bases between the two germline ends. CDR3 length: 14 amino acids. The V gene's germline CDR1 is DFQATT and CDR2 SNEGSKA (reference sequence). CDR3 bases: TGCAGTGCTAGTCTACTAGTGGTCCGAGAGACCCAGTACTTC. It encodes CSASLLVVRETQYF.

The rearrangement joins TRBV30 to TRBJ2-4, with 8 bases lining up with TRBD1. The V gene's germline CDR1 is GTSNPN and CDR2 SVGIG (reference sequence). Trimming cost V 1 base and J 8 bases; bases outside gene matches: 22. The CDR3 consists of 19 residues. The CDR3 DNA reads as TGTGCCTGGAGTGGGGACAGGACAAAGTTGAGGCAGAGGACGGACATTCAGTACTTC. Translated: CAWSGDRTKLRQRTDIQYF.

This clone is classed as medium-sized. The chain has TRBV5-4 and TRBJ1-1, with D perhaps TRBD1 (5 bases). This CDR3 has 17 amino acids. Trimming took 4 bases from V and 5 from J, leaving 24 bases between them. Per germline, CDR1 SGHNT and CDR2 YYREEE (reference sequence). CDR3 region: CASSLGHSTLLRTEAFF. CDR3 nucleotide sequence: TGTGCCAGCAGCCTCGGACACAGTACTCTGTTGCGGACTGAAGCTTTCTTT. Variable domain in full (rest from reference TRBV5-4 and TRBJ1-1): ETGVTQSPTHLIKTRGQQVTLRCSSQSGHNTVSWYQQALGQGPQFIFQYYREEENGRGNFPPRFSGLQFPNYSSELNVNALELDDSALYLCASSLGHSTLLRTEAFFGQGTRLTVV.

In this sample, this clone turned up a few times. V is TRBV11-3 and J is TRBJ2-3, with 7 bases lining up with TRBD2. The CDR3 runs 16 residues. The germline V gene has CDR1 SGHNT and CDR2 YENEEA. V was clipped by 4 bases and J by 0 bases; unmatched bases: 7. This CDR3 reads CASSSPTSPSTDTQYF. In nucleotides, the CDR3 is TGTGCCAGCAGCTCCCCGACTAGCCCGAGCACAGATACGCAGTATTTT.

The rearrangement joins TRBV7-9 to TRBJ2-1; D ambiguous. This CDR3 region has 12 residues. Germline V gene lookup returns CDR1 SEHNR and CDR2 FQNEAQ (reference sequence). V was trimmed by 5 bases and J by 7 bases, leaving 9 bases between them. The CDR3 region has the DNA TGTGCCAGCAGCCCTGTGACAAATGAGCAGTTCTTC. It translates to CASSPVTNEQFF.

This rearrangement joins TRBV30 to TRBJ2-6; TRBD2 is a possible D gene (5 bases). The V gene's germline CDR1 is GTSNPN and CDR2 SVGIG (reference sequence). V was cut by 5 bases and J by 2 bases, with 13 bases left in between. This CDR3 has 15 residues. CDR3 sequence: CAWGGGSTGANVLTF. CDR3 sequence (DNA): TGTGCCTGGGGTGGAGGCAGCACTGGGGCCAACGTCCTGACTTTC.

In its sample, this clone was seen a few times. This chain joins TRBV5-5 and TRBJ1-1; D remains ambiguous. This CDR3 spans 17 amino acids. With 3 bases removed from V and 4 bases from J, the gap between germline ends came to 22 bases. Germline CDR1 SGHKS, CDR2 YYEKEE (reference sequence). The CDR3 DNA reads TGTGCCAGCAGCTCGTCGTTGGTTGGGAGGCGGGGCACTGAAGCTTTCTTT. This codes for CASSSSLVGRRGTEAFF.